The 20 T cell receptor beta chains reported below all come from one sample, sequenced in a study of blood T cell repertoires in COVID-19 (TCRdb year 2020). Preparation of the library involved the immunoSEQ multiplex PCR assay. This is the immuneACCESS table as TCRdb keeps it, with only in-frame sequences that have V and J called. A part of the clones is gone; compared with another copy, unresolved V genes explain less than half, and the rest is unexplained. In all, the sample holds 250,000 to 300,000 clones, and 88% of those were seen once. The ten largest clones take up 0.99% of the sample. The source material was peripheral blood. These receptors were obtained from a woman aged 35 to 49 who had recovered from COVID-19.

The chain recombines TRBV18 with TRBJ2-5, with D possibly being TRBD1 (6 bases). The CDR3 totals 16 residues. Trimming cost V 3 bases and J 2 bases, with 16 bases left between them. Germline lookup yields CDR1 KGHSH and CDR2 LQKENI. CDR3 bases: TGTGCCAGCTCACCGATAACACCCCAGGGGCAAGAGACCCAGTACTTC. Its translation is CASSPITPQGQETQYF.

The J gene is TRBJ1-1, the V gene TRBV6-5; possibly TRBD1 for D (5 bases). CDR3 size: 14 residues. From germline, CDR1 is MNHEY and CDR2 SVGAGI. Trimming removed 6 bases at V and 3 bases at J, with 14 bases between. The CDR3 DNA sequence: TGTGCCAGCAGGAAAACAATGGGGCACACTGAAGCTTTCTTT. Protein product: CASRKTMGHTEAFF.

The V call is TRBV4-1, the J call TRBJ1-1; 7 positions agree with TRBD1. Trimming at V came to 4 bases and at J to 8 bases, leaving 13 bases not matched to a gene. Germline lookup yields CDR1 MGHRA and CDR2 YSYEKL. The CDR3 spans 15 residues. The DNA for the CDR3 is TGCGCCAGCAGCCCCCCCGTTCGGCAGGGGGGCGAAGCTTTCTTT. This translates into CASSPPVRQGGEAFF.

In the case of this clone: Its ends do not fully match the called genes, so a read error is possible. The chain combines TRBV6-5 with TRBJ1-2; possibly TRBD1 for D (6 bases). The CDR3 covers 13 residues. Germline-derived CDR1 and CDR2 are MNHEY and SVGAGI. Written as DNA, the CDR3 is TGTGTCAGCAGTTACTCAGGGGTGGGTGGCTACACCTTC. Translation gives CVSSYSGVGGYTF.

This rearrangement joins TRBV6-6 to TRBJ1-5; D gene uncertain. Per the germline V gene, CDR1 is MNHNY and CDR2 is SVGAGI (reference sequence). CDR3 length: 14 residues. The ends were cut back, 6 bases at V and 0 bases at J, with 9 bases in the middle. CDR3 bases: TGTGCCAGCAGGGGCCCCAATAGCAATCAGCCCCAGCATTTT. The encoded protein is CASRGPNSNQPQHF.

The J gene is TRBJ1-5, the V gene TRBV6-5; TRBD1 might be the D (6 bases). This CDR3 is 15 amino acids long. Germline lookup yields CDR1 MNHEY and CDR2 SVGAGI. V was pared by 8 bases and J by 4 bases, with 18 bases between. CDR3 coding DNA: TGTGCCAGCGAGGCGGGGGCAACCCCTAATCAGCCCCAGCATTTT. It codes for CASEAGATPNQPQHF.

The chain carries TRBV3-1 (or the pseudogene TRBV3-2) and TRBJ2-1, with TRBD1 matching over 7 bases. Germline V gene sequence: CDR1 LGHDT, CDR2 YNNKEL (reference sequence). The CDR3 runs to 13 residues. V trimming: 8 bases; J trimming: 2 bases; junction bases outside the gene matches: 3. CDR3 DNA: TGTGCCAGCCGGGACAGTACCTACAATGAGCAGTTCTTC. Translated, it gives CASRDSTYNEQFF.

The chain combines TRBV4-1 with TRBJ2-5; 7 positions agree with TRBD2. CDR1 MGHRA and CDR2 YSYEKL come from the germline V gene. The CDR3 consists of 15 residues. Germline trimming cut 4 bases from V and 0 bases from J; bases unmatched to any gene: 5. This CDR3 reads CASSPAGGYQETQYF. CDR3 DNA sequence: TGCGCCAGCAGCCCGGCCGGGGGGTACCAAGAGACCCAGTACTTC.

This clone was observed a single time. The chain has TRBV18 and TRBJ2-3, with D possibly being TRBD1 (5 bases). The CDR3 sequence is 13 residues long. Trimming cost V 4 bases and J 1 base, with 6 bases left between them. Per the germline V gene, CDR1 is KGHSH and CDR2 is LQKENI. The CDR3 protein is CASSRGGTDTQYF. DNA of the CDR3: TGTGCCAGCTCACGGGGCGGCACAGATACGCAGTATTTT.

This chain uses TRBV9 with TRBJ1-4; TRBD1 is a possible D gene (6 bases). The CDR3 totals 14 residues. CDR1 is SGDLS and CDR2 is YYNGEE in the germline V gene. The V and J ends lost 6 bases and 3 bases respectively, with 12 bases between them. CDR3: CASTPGVANEKLFF. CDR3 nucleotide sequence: TGTGCCAGCACCCCAGGGGTAGCTAATGAAAAACTGTTTTTT.

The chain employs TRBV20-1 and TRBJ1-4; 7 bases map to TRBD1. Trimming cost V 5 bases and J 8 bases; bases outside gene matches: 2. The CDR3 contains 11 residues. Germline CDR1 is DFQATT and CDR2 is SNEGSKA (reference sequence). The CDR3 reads CSASRGEKLFF. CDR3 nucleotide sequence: TGCAGTGCTTCCAGGGGGGAAAAACTGTTTTTT.

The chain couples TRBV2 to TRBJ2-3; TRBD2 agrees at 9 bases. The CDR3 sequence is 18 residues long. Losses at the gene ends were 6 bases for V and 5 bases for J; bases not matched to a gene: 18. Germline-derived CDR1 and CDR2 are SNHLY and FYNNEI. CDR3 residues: CASRRGSGSSDWGDTQYF. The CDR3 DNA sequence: TGTGCCAGCAGGCGGGGTAGCGGGAGTTCGGACTGGGGAGATACGCAGTATTTT. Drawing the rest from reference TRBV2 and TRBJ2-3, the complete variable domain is EPEVTQTPSHQVTQMGQEVILRCVPISNHLYFYWYRQILGQKVEFLVSFYNNEISEKSEIFDDQFSVERPDGSNFTLKIRSTKLEDSAMYFCASRRGSGSSDWGDTQYFGPGTRLTVL.

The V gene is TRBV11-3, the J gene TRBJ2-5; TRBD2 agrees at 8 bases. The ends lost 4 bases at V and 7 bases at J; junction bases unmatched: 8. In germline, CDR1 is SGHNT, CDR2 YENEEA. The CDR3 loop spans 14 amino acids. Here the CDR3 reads CASSSRAGAGTQYF. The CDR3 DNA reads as TGTGCCAGCAGCTCCCGAGCGGGAGCGGGGACCCAGTACTTC.

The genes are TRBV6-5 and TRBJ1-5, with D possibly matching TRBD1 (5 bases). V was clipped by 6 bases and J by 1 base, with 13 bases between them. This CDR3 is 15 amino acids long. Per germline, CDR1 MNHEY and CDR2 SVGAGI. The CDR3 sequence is CASRRVGGSNQPQHF. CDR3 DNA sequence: TGTGCCAGCAGGAGGGTGGGGGGGAGCAATCAGCCCCAGCATTTT.

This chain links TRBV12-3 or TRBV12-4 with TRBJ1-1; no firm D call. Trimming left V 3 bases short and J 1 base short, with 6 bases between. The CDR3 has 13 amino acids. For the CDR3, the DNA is TGTGCCAGCAGTTTTGTCAAGAACACTGAAGCTTTCTTT. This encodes CASSFVKNTEAFF.

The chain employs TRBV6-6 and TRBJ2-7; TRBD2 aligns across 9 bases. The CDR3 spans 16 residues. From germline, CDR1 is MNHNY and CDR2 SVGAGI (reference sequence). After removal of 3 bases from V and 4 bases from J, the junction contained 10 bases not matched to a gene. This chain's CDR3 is CASSYGQREVKYEQYF. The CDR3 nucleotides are TGTGCCAGCAGTTATGGCCAGCGGGAGGTGAAGTACGAGCAGTACTTC.

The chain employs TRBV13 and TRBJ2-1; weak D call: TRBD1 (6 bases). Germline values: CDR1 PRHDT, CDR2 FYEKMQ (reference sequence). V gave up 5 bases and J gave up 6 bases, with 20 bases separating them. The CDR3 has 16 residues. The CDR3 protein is CASSRTAGTPINEQFF. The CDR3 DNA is TGTGCCAGCAGCCGGACCGCCGGGACACCCATCAATGAGCAGTTCTTC.

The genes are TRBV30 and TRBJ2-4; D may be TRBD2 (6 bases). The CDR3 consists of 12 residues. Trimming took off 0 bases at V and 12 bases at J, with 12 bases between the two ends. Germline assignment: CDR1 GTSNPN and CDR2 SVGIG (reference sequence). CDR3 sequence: CAWSVLASAQYF. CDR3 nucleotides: TGTGCCTGGAGTGTACTGGCTAGCGCTCAGTACTTC.

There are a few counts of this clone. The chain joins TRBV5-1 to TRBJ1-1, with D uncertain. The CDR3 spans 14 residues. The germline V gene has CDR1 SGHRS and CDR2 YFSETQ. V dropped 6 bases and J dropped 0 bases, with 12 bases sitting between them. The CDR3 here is CASTTSSMNTEAFF. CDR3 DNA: TGCGCCAGCACCACTTCGAGCATGAACACTGAAGCTTTCTTT. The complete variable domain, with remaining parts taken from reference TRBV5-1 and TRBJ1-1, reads KAGVTQTPRYLIKTRGQQVTLSCSPISGHRSVSWYQQTPGQGLQFLFEYFSETQRNKGNFPGRFSGRQFSNSRSEMNVSTLELGDSALYLCASTTSSMNTEAFFGQGTRLTVV.

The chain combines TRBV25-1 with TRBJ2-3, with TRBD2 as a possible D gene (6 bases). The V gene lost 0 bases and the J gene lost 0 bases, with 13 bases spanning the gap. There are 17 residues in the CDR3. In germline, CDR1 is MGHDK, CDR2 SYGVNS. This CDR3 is CASSEYWRGTSTDTQYF. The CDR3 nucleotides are TGTGCCAGCAGTGAATATTGGCGGGGCACTAGCACAGATACGCAGTATTTT.